The 24 T cell receptor beta chains below all came from one sample that was sequenced in a study of human T cells and chemical hapten exposure. TCRdb independently ran MiXCR on the RACE reads; one entry per CDR3 protein. In the table there are about 110,000 distinct CDR3 sequences, about 34% of which are singletons. Time point denoted: patch test 3, about 24 weeks after DPC sensitization. Stated treatment: therapeutic diphenylcyclopropenone sensitization with weekly scalp DPC. Sequencing used whole blood, obtained in connection with sensitization to the hapten diphenylcyclopropenone (DPC). Receptors originate from a middle-aged man with alopecia areata. Some clones in this sample may be carry-over from other donors' samples.

In its sample, this clonotype was seen a few times. The V gene is TRBV29-1, the J gene TRBJ1-2, with D hard to call. V gave up 4 bases and J gave up 6 bases, with 9 bases separating them. The CDR3 loop spans 11 amino acids. The germline CDR1 and CDR2 sequences are SQVTM and ANQGSEA. The CDR3 DNA follows: TGCAGCGTTGGGGGTTATGATGGCTACACCTTC. Translated: CSVGGYDGYTF.

V is TRBV7-9 and J is TRBJ1-3; unclear D gene. The germline gives CDR1 SEHNR, CDR2 FQNEAQ (reference sequence). V lost 0 bases and J lost 0, with 15 bases in between. The CDR3 is 18 amino acids. The CDR3 nucleotides read TGTGCCAGCAGCTTAGCCAGTTATGGACGGCGCTCTGGAAACACCATATATTTT. Its protein product is CASSLASYGRRSGNTIYF.

The chain combines TRBV29-1 with TRBJ2-5; TRBD1 agrees at 7 bases. The germline gives CDR1 SQVTM, CDR2 ANQGSEA. This CDR3 comprises 13 residues. V gave up 3 bases and J gave up 6 bases; unmatched junction bases: 7. This CDR3 reads CSVEVRQGQTQYF. CDR3 in DNA: TGCAGCGTTGAGGTCCGACAGGGACAGACCCAGTACTTC.

This clonotype was counted only a few times. The chain joins TRBV7-2 to TRBJ2-7; D is perhaps TRBD2 (6 bases). The CDR3 consists of 15 residues. V lost 1 base and J lost 4, with 14 bases in between. Per the germline V gene, CDR1 is SGHTA and CDR2 is FQGNSA. The CDR3 DNA reads TGTGCCAGCAGCTTAGTCGGTAGCGGAGGGTACGAGCAGTACTTC. It is translated as CASSLVGSGGYEQYF.

CDR3 sequence: CASSDTPMNEKLFF. CDR3 coding DNA: TGTGCCAGCAGTGACACCCCAATGAATGAAAAACTGTTTTTT. The chain combines TRBV6-1 with TRBJ1-4; the D is unclear. V lost 3 bases and J 5 bases, leaving 10 bases between the germline ends. The length of the CDR3 is 14 residues. Germline V CDR1 and CDR2: MNHNS, SASEGT.

The chain links TRBV14 to TRBJ2-3; 7 nucleotides line up with TRBD2. The CDR3 is 16 residues long. Looked up from germline, CDR1 is SGHDN and CDR2 is FVKESK. The trim removed 0 bases at V and 0 bases at J, leaving 3 bases unmatched. CDR3 region: CASSQDGGLSTDTQYF. DNA of the CDR3: TGTGCCAGCAGCCAAGACGGGGGGTTAAGCACAGATACGCAGTATTTT.

CDR3 DNA sequence: TGTGCCAGCAGCCAAGTCGCGGTAGATACGCAGTATTTT. Translation gives CASSQVAVDTQYF. The V gene is TRBV3-1, the J gene TRBJ2-3, with no clear D. The CDR3 length is 13 residues. CDR1 and CDR2 (germline): LGHDT, YNNKEL (reference sequence). Trimming shortened V by 1 base and J by 5 bases, and 7 bases separated the two germline ends.

The CDR3 nucleotides read TGTGCCAGCAGTTTCTTAGGGGGCTCCTACGAGCAGTACTTC. This sequence encodes CASSFLGGSYEQYF. The chain uses TRBV28 and TRBJ2-7; D may be TRBD1 (6 bases). Trimming left V 3 bases short and J 0 bases short, with 9 bases between. Germline CDR1 reads MDHEN; CDR2 reads SYDVKM. The CDR3 totals 14 residues. The whole variable domain, filled in from reference TRBV28 and TRBJ2-7, reads DVKVTQSSRYLVKRTGEKVFLECVQDMDHENMFWYRQDPGLGLRLIYFSYDVKMKEKGDIPEGYSVSREKKERFSLILESASTNQTSMYLCASSFLGGSYEQYFGPGTRLTVT.

The chain uses TRBV20-1 and TRBJ2-3; 10 bases match TRBD1. CDR1 is DFQATT and CDR2 is SNEGSKA in the germline V gene (reference sequence). V gave up 3 bases and J gave up 5 bases; unmatched junction bases: 8. The CDR3 contains 15 residues. CDR3 nucleotide sequence: TGCAGTGCTAGTTTAACGACAGGGGGCGTAGATACGCAGTATTTT. Translation gives CSASLTTGGVDTQYF.

This clonotype showed up just a few times. CDR3 in amino acids: CASSRGTLEAFF. In nucleotides, the CDR3 is TGTGCCAGCAGCCGAGGGACGCTTGAAGCTTTCTTT. This chain uses TRBV3-1 with TRBJ1-1, with D possibly matching TRBD1 (5 bases). Deletions cut 4 bases from V and 7 bases from J, with 10 bases between. Germline V gene sequence: CDR1 LGHDT, CDR2 YNNKEL (reference sequence). CDR3 length: 12 residues.

The table lists this clonotype with a few counts. This rearrangement joins TRBV29-1 to TRBJ2-5; no clear D. CDR1 and CDR2 from the germline V gene are SQVTM and ANQGSEA. CDR3 length equals 14 residues. V lost 6 bases to trimming and J lost 7 bases, with 21 bases between them. The CDR3 region has the DNA TGCAGCGTAGCCCCGGTCTCAAACGTGGGGACCCAGTACTTC. As protein: CSVAPVSNVGTQYF. Based on the CDR3 plus reference TRBV29-1 and TRBJ2-5, the full variable domain is SAVISQKPSRDICQRGTSLTIQCQVDSQVTMMFWYRQQPGQSLTLIATANQGSEATYESGFVIDKFPISRPNLTFSTLTVSNMSPEDSSIYLCSVAPVSNVGTQYFGPGTRLLVL.

The J gene is TRBJ2-5, the V gene TRBV19; D could derive from TRBD1 or TRBD2 (5 bases each). The length of the CDR3 is 14 residues. Germline CDR1 is LNHDA and CDR2 is SQIVND (reference sequence). Trimming took 3 bases from V and 1 from J, leaving 9 bases between them. Here the CDR3 DNA reads TGTGCCAGTAGTATCGGGGCGGGCCAAGAGACCCAGTACTTC. This translates into CASSIGAGQETQYF.

This clonotype was counted between two and nine times. The CDR3, as DNA: TGTGCCAGCAGCGCTGCCGGGACTAGCACAGATACGCAGTATTTT. Protein sequence: CASSAAGTSTDTQYF. The J gene is TRBJ2-3, the V gene TRBV9; TRBD2 is a possible D gene (6 bases). Trimming took off 3 bases at V and 0 bases at J, with 11 bases between the two ends. CDR1 is SGDLS, CDR2 YYNGEE, per germline. There are 15 residues in the CDR3.

The V gene is TRBV6-6, the J gene TRBJ1-5, with D possibly matching TRBD1 (6 bases). Per germline, CDR1 MNHNY and CDR2 SVGAGI (reference sequence). This CDR3 region has 17 residues. Trimming left V 6 bases short and J 2 bases short, with 20 bases between. The CDR3 spells CASSHLQGPQRNQPQHF. The CDR3 DNA sequence: TGTGCCAGCAGCCACTTACAGGGCCCGCAACGCAATCAGCCCCAGCATTTT.

There are a few counts of this clonotype. This rearrangement joins TRBV18 to TRBJ2-3; 7 bases fit TRBD2. This CDR3 is 16 amino acids long. From germline, CDR1 is KGHSH and CDR2 LQKENI. The V and J ends lost 3 bases and 4 bases, in that order; junction bases with no gene match: 10. The CDR3 reads CASSPGRVGQADTQYF. CDR3 coding DNA: TGTGCCAGCTCACCGGGGAGGGTCGGCCAGGCAGATACGCAGTATTTT.

This chain connects TRBV7-2 to TRBJ1-5; D is ambiguous. V was shortened by 0 bases and J by 3 bases, with 3 bases between the two germline ends. Germline-derived CDR1 and CDR2 are SGHTA and FQGNSA. The CDR3 covers 13 residues. Written as DNA, the CDR3 is TGTGCCAGCAGCTTAGCCCTCAATCAGCCCCAGCATTTT. Translation gives CASSLALNQPQHF.

This chain joins TRBV6-2 or TRBV6-3 and TRBJ2-1, with 7 positions matching TRBD2. V dropped 8 bases and J dropped 5; count of bases not matched to a gene: 15. This CDR3 has 16 residues. Looked up from germline, CDR1 is MNHEY and CDR2 is SVGEGT. The CDR3 DNA is TGTGCCAGCGGCCAATGGACTAGGCGGGAGAACAATGAGCAGTTCTTC. Translating it yields CASGQWTRRENNEQFF.

This clonotype has just a few counts. J is TRBJ1-2 and V is TRBV13; D uncertain. V gave up 7 bases and J gave up 4 bases, with 22 bases separating them. Germline CDR1 and CDR2: PRHDT and FYEKMQ (reference sequence). The length of the CDR3 is 16 residues. The CDR3 DNA reads as TGTGCCAGCAACCTAAATCCCGCGGGCCTCGCCTATGGCTACACCTTC. Encoded protein: CASNLNPAGLAYGYTF.

The chain has TRBV29-1 and TRBJ2-7; D unresolved. CDR3 length equals 12 residues. Trimming took 7 bases from V and 3 from J, leaving 13 bases between them. Germline CDR1 is SQVTM and CDR2 is ANQGSEA. The CDR3 reads CSAWTDSYEQYF. CDR3 in DNA: TGCAGCGCCTGGACCGATAGCTACGAGCAGTACTTC.

This clonotype was observed a few times. This chain links TRBV20-1 with TRBJ2-3; 7 bases map to TRBD2. The CDR3 consists of 14 residues. Germline V CDR1 and CDR2: DFQATT, SNEGSKA (reference sequence). The trim removed 5 bases at V and 1 base at J, leaving 6 bases unmatched. The CDR3 region is CSAVRTSRTDTQYF. CDR3 sequence (DNA): TGCAGTGCTGTCCGGACTAGTCGCACAGATACGCAGTATTTT.

In its sample, this clonotype was seen a few times. This chain joins TRBV6-6 and TRBJ1-3; D is perhaps TRBD1 (6 bases). The CDR3 length is 15 residues. CDR1 and CDR2 from the germline V gene are MNHNY and SVGAGI (reference sequence). Trimming removed 2 bases at V and 4 bases at J, with 12 bases between. As DNA, the CDR3 is TGTGCCAGCAGTTACCCGGGGGGGCGCGGAAACACCATATATTTT. Translation gives CASSYPGGRGNTIYF.

The genes are TRBV7-9 and TRBJ2-5; the D gene is possibly TRBD1 (5 bases). CDR3 length: 16 amino acids. V lost 6 bases and J 1 base, leaving 18 bases between the germline ends. The germline V gene has CDR1 SEHNR and CDR2 FQNEAQ (reference sequence). For the CDR3, the DNA is TGTGCCAGCAGTGACCGACAGTACCAAGCCCAAGAGACCCAGTACTTC. Its translation: CASSDRQYQAQETQYF. Complete variable domain (other parts from reference TRBV7-9 and TRBJ2-5): DTGVSQNPRHKITKRGQNVTFRCDPISEHNRLYWYRQTLGQGPEFLTYFQNEAQLEKSRLLSDRFSAERPKGSFSTLEIQRTEQGDSAMYLCASSDRQYQAQETQYFGPGTRLLVL.

The gene calls are TRBV5-5 and TRBJ1-5; D not resolved. The germline V and J ends were trimmed by 4 bases and 9 bases, with 20 bases remaining between them. Germline loops: CDR1 SGHKS, CDR2 YYEKEE (reference sequence). The CDR3 spans 15 residues. The CDR3 is CASSPDLWASVPQHF. The CDR3 nucleotides are TGTGCCAGCAGCCCTGATCTTTGGGCTTCGGTGCCCCAGCATTTT.

The rearrangement uses TRBV9 and TRBJ2-1; D remains ambiguous. V dropped 1 base and J dropped 14 bases, with 16 bases sitting between them. Per the germline V gene, CDR1 is SGDLS and CDR2 is YYNGEE. The CDR3 length is 13 residues. In nucleotides, the CDR3 is TGTGCCAGCAGCGTAAGTACGGTTGACGTGGAGTTCTTC. Translating gives CASSVSTVDVEFF.